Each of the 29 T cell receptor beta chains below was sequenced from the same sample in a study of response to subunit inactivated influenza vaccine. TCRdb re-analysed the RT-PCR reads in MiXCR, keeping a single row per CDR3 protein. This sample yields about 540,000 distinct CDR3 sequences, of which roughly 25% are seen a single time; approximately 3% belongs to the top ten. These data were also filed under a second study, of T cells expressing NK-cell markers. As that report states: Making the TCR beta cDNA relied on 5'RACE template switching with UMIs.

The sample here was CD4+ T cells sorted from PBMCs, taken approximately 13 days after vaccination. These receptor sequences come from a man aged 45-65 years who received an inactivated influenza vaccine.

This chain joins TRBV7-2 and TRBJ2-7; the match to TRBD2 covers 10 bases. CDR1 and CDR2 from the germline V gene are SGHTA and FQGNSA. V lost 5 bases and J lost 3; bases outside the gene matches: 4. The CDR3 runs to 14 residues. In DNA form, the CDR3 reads TGTGCCAGCAGCCCAACTAGCGGGGACTACGAGCAGTACTTC. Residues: CASSPTSGDYEQYF. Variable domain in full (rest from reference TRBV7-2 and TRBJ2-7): GAGVSQSPSNKVTEKGKDVELRCDPISGHTALYWYRQSLGQGLEFLIYFQGNSAPDKSGLPSDRFSAERTGGSVSTLTIQRTQQEDSAVYLCASSPTSGDYEQYFGPGTRLTVT.

The CDR3 DNA reads TGTGCCAGCAGCCAAGACATTACTAAGGGCACCGGGGAGCTGTTTTTT. This encodes CASSQDITKGTGELFF. The chain is built from TRBV4-2 and TRBJ2-2; D gene ambiguous. Trimming removed 0 bases from V and 4 bases from J, with 12 bases in between. The CDR3 is 16 amino acids. CDR1 is LGHNA and CDR2 is YNFKEQ in the germline V gene.

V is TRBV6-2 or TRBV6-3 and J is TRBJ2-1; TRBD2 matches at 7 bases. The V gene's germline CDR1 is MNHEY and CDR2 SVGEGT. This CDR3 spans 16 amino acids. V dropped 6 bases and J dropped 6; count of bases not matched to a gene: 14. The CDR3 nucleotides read TGTGCCAGCAGCCTCCAGGGAGGGGCTGAGTTCAATGAGCAGTTCTTC. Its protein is CASSLQGGAEFNEQFF.

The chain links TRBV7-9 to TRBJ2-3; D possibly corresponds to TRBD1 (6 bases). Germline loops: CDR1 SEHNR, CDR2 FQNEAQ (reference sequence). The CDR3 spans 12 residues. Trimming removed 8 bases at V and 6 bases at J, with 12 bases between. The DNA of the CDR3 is TGTGCCAGCGAGGGGACACACGATACGCAGTATTTT. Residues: CASEGTHDTQYF.

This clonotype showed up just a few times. CDR3: CASRTGTTEKLFF. Here the CDR3 DNA reads TGTGCCAGCAGGACAGGGACGACTGAAAAACTGTTTTTT. The V gene is TRBV12-3 or TRBV12-4, the J gene TRBJ1-4; 7 nucleotides agree with TRBD1. Trimming took 6 bases from V and 7 from J; bases not matched to a gene: 5. CDR3 size: 13 residues.

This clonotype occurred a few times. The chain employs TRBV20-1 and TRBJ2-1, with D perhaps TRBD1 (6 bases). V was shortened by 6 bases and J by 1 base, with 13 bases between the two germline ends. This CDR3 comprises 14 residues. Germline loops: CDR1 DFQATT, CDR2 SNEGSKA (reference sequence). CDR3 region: CSAHRERSYNEQFF. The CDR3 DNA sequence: TGCAGTGCGCACAGGGAGAGATCCTACAATGAGCAGTTCTTC.

Here the CDR3 DNA reads TGTGCCAGCAGCACCGACAGGGGGCTATACGAGCAGTACTTC. Its protein product is CASSTDRGLYEQYF. The chain joins TRBV7-9 to TRBJ2-7, with 10 bases lining up with TRBD1. The CDR3 has 14 amino acids. With 5 bases clipped from V and 4 bases from J, the junction kept 5 bases outside the gene matches. Germline-derived CDR1 and CDR2 are SEHNR and FQNEAQ (reference sequence).

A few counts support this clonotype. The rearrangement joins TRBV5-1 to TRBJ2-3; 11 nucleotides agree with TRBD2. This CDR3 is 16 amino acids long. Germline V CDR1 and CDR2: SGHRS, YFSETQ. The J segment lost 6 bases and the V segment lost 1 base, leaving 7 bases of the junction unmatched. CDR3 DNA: TGCGCCAGCAGCTTGACTAGCGGGAGTCTTATGGATACGCAGTATTTT. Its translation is CASSLTSGSLMDTQYF.

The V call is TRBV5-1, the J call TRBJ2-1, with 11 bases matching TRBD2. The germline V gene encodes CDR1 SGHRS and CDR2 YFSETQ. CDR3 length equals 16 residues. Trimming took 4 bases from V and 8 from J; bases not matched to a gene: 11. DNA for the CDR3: TGCGCCAGCAGCCCTCTGGGTAGCGGGGGGGCCCATGAGCAGTTCTTC. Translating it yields CASSPLGSGGAHEQFF.

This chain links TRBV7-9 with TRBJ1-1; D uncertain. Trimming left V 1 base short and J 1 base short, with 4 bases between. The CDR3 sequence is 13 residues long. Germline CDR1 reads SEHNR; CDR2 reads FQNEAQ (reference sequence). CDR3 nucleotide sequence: TGTGCCAGCAGCTTAGAAGCGAACACTGAAGCTTTCTTT. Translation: CASSLEANTEAFF. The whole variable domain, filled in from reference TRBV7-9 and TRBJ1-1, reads DTGVSQNPRHKITKRGQNVTFRCDPISEHNRLYWYRQTLGQGPEFLTYFQNEAQLEKSRLLSDRFSAERPKGSFSTLEIQRTEQGDSAMYLCASSLEANTEAFFGQGTRLTVV.

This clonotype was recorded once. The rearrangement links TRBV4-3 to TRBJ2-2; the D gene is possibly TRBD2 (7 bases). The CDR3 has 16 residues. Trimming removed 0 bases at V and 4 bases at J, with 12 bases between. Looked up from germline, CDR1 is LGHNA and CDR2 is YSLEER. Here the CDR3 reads CASSQDTGGRTGELFF. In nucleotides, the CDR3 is TGCGCCAGCAGCCAAGATACGGGGGGCCGCACCGGGGAGCTGTTTTTT.

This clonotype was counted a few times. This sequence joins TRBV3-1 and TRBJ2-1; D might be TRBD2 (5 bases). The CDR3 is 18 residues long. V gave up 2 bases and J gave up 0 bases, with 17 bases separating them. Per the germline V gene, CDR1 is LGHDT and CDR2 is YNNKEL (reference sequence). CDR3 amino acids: CASSQQRGRMTSYNEQFF. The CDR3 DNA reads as TGTGCCAGCAGCCAACAAAGAGGGCGGATGACCTCCTACAATGAGCAGTTCTTC.

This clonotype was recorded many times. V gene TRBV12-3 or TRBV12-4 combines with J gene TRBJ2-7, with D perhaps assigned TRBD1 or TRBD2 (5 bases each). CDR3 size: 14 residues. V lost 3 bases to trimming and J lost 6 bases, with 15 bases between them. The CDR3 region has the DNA TGTGCCAGCAGTTTTTGGGGGACCCGGGTCGAGCAGTACTTC. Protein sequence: CASSFWGTRVEQYF.

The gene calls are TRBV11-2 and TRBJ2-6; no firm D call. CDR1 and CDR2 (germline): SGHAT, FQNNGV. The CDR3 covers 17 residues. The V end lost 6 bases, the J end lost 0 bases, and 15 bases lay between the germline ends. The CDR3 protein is CASRRPGSRSGANVLTF. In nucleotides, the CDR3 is TGTGCCAGCAGACGTCCCGGCTCCCGCTCTGGGGCCAACGTCCTGACTTTC.

This CDR3 reads CASTATGGGANTEAFF. The CDR3 DNA reads TGTGCCAGCACCGCCACCGGGGGAGGGGCGAACACTGAAGCTTTCTTT. The rearrangement uses TRBV12-3 or TRBV12-4 and TRBJ1-1; the D gene is possibly TRBD1 (5 bases). The CDR3 consists of 16 residues. V was cut by 7 bases and J by 1 base, with 19 bases left in between.

The CDR3 region has the DNA TGCAGTGCTAGTCCGACTAGCGGGAGACTTAGACATGAGCAGTTCTTC. This gives the protein CSASPTSGRLRHEQFF. The chain links TRBV20-1 to TRBJ2-1; 12 nucleotides align to TRBD2. Losses at the gene ends were 3 bases for V and 8 bases for J; bases not matched to a gene: 11. Germline values: CDR1 DFQATT, CDR2 SNEGSKA (reference sequence). The CDR3 has 16 residues.

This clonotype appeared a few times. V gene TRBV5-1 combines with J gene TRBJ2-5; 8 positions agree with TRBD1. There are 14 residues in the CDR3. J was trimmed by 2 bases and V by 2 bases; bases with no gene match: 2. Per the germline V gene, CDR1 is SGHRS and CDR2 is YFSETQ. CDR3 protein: CASSFDRGQETQYF. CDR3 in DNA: TGCGCCAGCAGCTTTGACAGGGGTCAAGAGACCCAGTACTTC.

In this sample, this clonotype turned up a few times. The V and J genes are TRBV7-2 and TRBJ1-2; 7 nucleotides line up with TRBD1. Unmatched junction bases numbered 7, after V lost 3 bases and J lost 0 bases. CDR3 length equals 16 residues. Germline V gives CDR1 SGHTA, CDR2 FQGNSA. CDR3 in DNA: TGTGCCAGCAGCTTTGCGGCAGGGGGTCCTAACTATGGCTACACCTTC. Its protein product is CASSFAAGGPNYGYTF.

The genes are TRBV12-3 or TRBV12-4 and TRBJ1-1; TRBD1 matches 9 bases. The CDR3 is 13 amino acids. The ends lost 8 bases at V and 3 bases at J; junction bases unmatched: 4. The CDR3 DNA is TGTGCCAGCGGGGGGGACAGGGACACTGAAGCTTTCTTT. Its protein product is CASGGDRDTEAFF.

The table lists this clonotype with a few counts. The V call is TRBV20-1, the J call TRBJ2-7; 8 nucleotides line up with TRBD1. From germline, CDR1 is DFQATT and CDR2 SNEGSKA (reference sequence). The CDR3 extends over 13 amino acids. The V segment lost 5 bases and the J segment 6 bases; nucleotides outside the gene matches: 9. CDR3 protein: CSALSDRAREQYF. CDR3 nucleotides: TGCAGTGCTCTCTCGGACAGGGCGCGCGAGCAGTACTTC.

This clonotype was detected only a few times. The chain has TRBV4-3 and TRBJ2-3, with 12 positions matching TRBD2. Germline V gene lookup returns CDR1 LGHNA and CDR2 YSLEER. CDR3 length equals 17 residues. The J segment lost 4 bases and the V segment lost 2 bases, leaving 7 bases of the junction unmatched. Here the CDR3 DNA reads TGCGCCAGCAGCCAAACGTGGACTAGCGGGAACTCAGATACGCAGTATTTT. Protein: CASSQTWTSGNSDTQYF.

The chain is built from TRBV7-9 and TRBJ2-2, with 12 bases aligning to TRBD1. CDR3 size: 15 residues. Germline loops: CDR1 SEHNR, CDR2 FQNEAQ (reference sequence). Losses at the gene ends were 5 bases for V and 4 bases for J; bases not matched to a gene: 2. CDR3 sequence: CASSKGQGATGELFF. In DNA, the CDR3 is TGTGCCAGCAGCAAGGGACAGGGGGCCACCGGGGAGCTGTTTTTT.

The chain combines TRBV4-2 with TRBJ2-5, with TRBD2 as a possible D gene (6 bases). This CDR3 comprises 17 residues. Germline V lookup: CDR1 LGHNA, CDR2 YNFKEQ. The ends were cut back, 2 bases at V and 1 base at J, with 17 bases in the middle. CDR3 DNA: TGTGCCAGCAGCCAACCCATCGGCGGGGCGGCCCAAGAGACCCAGTACTTC. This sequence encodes CASSQPIGGAAQETQYF.

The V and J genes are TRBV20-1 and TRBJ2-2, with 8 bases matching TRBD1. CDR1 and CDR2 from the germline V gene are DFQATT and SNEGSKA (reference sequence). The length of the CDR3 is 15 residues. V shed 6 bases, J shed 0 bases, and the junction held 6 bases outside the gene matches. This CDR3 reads CSAPRQGSNTGELFF. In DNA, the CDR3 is TGCAGTGCCCCTAGACAGGGGTCGAACACCGGGGAGCTGTTTTTT.

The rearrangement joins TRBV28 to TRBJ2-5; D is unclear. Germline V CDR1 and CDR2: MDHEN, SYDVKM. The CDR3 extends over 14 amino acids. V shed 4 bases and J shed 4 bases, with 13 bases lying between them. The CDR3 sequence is CASSSPLIRETQYF. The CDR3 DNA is TGTGCCAGCAGTTCGCCTTTAATTCGAGAGACCCAGTACTTC.

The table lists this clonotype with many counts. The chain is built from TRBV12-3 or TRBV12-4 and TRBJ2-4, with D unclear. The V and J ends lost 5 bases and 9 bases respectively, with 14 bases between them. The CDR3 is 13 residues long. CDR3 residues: CASSPKLTGIQYF. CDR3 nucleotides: TGTGCCAGCAGTCCTAAGCTGACGGGCATTCAGTACTTC.

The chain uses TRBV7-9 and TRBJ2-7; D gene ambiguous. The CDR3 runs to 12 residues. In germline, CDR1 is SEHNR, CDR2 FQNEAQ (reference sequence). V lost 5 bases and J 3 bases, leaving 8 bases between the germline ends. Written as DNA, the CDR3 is TGTGCCAGCAGCCGGATAGACTACGAGCAGTACTTC. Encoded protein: CASSRIDYEQYF.

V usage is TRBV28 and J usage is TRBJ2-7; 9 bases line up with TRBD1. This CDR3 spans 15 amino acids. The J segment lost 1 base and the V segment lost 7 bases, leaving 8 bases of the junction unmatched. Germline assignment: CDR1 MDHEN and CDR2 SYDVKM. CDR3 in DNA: TGTGCCAGCACCACCACAGGGGGCGAGTCCTACGAGCAGTACTTC. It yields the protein CASTTTGGESYEQYF.

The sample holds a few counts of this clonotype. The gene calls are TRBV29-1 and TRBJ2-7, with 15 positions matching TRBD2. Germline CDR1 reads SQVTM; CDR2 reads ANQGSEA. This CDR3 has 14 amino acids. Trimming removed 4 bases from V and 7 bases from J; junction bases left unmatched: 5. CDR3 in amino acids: CSVGTSGRAWEQYF. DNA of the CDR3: TGCAGCGTTGGGACTAGCGGGAGGGCCTGGGAGCAGTACTTC.